This TCR beta chain emerged from a study of vaccination and CD4 T cells after COVID-19. The study's findings and limits: SARS-CoV-2-reactive clonotypes rose nonsignificantly, with the median going from roughly 21 to 40.

V gave up 4 bases and J gave up 0 bases, with 4 bases separating them. Germline lookup yields CDR1 MDHEN and CDR2 SYDVKM. This CDR3 contains 13 residues. Researchers used the Oncomine TCR Beta short-read assay to sequence DNA from cultured CD4+ T cells. DNA came from CD4+ T cells after culture. MiXCR was run by TCRdb on the PCR reads, yielding one entry per CDR3 protein. There are around 10,000 distinct CDR3 sequences in the sample; 30% to 45% occur only once, and roughly 27% lies in the top ten. Treatment meaning: approximately nine-day PBMC culture with coronavirus spike peptide pools or control peptides (ViraFEST assay). Collection of the unexposed donor's CD4+ T cells took place before the COVID-19 pandemic (2011-2018). TCR sequencing followed the expansion of antigen-specific T cells with peptide pools in ViraFEST. About this clonotype itself: Its antigen remains unknown.

This TCR came from a human donor in good health. The chain has TRBV28 and TRBJ1-3; D is uncertain. The sequenced sample was CD4+ T cells from blood, cultured in vitro. The CDR3 loop is CASSYSSGNTIYF. The CDR3 DNA reads TGTGCCAGCAGTTACAGCTCTGGAAACACCATATATTTT.